The 32 T cell receptor beta chains given below trace back to one sample, sequenced in a study of blood T cell repertoires in COVID-19. TCRdb's table, derived via immunoSEQ multiplex PCR, lists solely in-frame clones and lacks some. The sample holds hundreds of thousands of clones, approximately 85% seen once. Sequencing used peripheral blood. The receptors were gathered from a man in his fifties with active or convalescent COVID-19.

The J gene is TRBJ2-5, the V gene TRBV19, with 11 bases aligning to TRBD1. V shed 4 bases, J shed 5 bases, and the junction held 3 bases outside the gene matches. Germline V CDR1 and CDR2: LNHDA, SQIVND (reference sequence). CDR3 size: 14 residues. CDR3 in DNA: TGTGCCAGTAGTAGGACAGGGGGCGGGGAGACCCAGTACTTC. This codes for CASSRTGGGETQYF.

The rearrangement links TRBV5-1 to TRBJ2-3, with 10 bases matching TRBD2. The V gene's germline CDR1 is SGHRS and CDR2 YFSETQ. J was trimmed by 4 bases and V by 4 bases; bases with no gene match: 9. This CDR3 has 16 amino acids. The CDR3 DNA reads TGCGCCAGCAGCGTGGATTTAGCGGGAGGCTCAGATACGCAGTATTTT. This sequence encodes CASSVDLAGGSDTQYF.

This clone was seen a single time. J is TRBJ2-6 and V is TRBV3-1 (or the pseudogene TRBV3-2); 8 bases are a match to TRBD2. The junction had 14 bases not matched to a gene; V was cut back by 4 bases and J by 0 bases. CDR1 is LGHDT and CDR2 is YNNKEL in the germline V gene (reference sequence). CDR3 length equals 20 residues. In DNA, the CDR3 is TGTGCCAGCAGCCCTCGCTCGGGAACTAGCGGCCGCTCTGGGGCCAACGTCCTGACTTTC. The encoded protein is CASSPRSGTSGRSGANVLTF.

This chain connects TRBV2 to TRBJ1-1; D gene ambiguous. The V and J ends lost 9 bases and 1 base respectively, with 12 bases between them. The length of the CDR3 is 13 residues. Germline CDR1 and CDR2: SNHLY and FYNNEI. CDR3 residues: CASQSRGNTEAFF. The CDR3 coding sequence is TGTGCCAGTCAGAGTCGGGGGAACACTGAAGCTTTCTTT.

The chain joins TRBV5-1 to TRBJ1-2; 8 nucleotides align to TRBD1. The CDR3 spans 14 residues. Germline V gene sequence: CDR1 SGHRS, CDR2 YFSETQ. The trim removed 4 bases at V and 6 bases at J, leaving 8 bases unmatched. The CDR3 loop is CASSLGQGSHGYTF. CDR3 DNA: TGCGCCAGCAGCCTAGGACAGGGTTCCCATGGCTACACCTTC.

The chain recombines TRBV4-3 with TRBJ1-1; 11 nucleotides agree with TRBD1. Trimming removed 1 base from V and 4 bases from J; junction bases left unmatched: 5. The CDR3 loop spans 16 amino acids. CDR1 is LGHNA, CDR2 YSLEER, per germline. CDR3 in DNA: TGCGCCAGCAGCCAAGGGACAGGGGGCGCGGGCACTGAAGCTTTCTTT. Encoded protein: CASSQGTGGAGTEAFF.

The rearrangement links TRBV5-1 to TRBJ1-2, with 7 bases fitting TRBD1. Trimming took 0 bases from V and 3 from J; bases not matched to a gene: 2. Germline values: CDR1 SGHRS, CDR2 YFSETQ. The CDR3 spans 14 residues. The CDR3 coding sequence is TGCGCCAGCAGCTTGGCGCAGGGGGACTATGGCTACACCTTC. Translated, it gives CASSLAQGDYGYTF.

The rearrangement links TRBV11-2 to TRBJ2-2; 8 nucleotides align to TRBD2. V lost 5 bases and J lost 4; bases outside the gene matches: 6. The V gene's germline CDR1 is SGHAT and CDR2 FQNNGV. This CDR3 has 15 amino acids. CDR3 nucleotides: TGTGCCAGCAGCCCCGGGACTAGAAGCACCGGGGAGCTGTTTTTT. It specifies CASSPGTRSTGELFF.

This clone was picked up many times. This chain links TRBV10-2 with TRBJ2-2, with D tentatively TRBD1 (6 bases). CDR1 WSHSY and CDR2 SAAADI come from the germline V gene. Deletions cut 4 bases from V and 9 bases from J, with 12 bases between. This CDR3 is 13 amino acids long. In DNA, the CDR3 is TGCGCCAGCAGTGTACAGGGCGAGAGGGAGCTGTTTTTT. It specifies CASSVQGERELFF.

J is TRBJ1-5 and V is TRBV3-1 (or the pseudogene TRBV3-2); TRBD1 aligns across 7 bases. Trimming at V came to 1 base and at J to 4 bases, leaving 1 base not matched to a gene. The germline V gene encodes CDR1 LGHDT and CDR2 YNNKEL (reference sequence). This CDR3 has 14 amino acids. DNA of the CDR3: TGTGCCAGCAGCCAAGGGACAGGTAATCAGCCCCAGCATTTT. Its translation is CASSQGTGNQPQHF.

The chain carries TRBV6-5 and TRBJ1-2, with 8 bases fitting TRBD1. The CDR3 sequence is 14 residues long. J was trimmed by 6 bases and V by 7 bases; bases with no gene match: 10. Germline assignment: CDR1 MNHEY and CDR2 SVGAGI. The CDR3 DNA follows: TGTGCCAGCACCCCGGACAGGGCTTTCCATGGCTACACCTTC. It encodes CASTPDRAFHGYTF.

As DNA, the CDR3 is TGTGCCAGCAGTGAGCACGGGACGGGGACTACCGAGCAGTACTTC. Translating gives CASSEHGTGTTEQYF. The gene calls are TRBV2 and TRBJ2-7; 7 nucleotides line up with TRBD2. The CDR3 runs 15 residues. The germline gives CDR1 SNHLY, CDR2 FYNNEI. V lost 3 bases, J lost 6 bases, and 11 bases stayed unmatched. Full variable domain (missing parts from reference TRBV2 and TRBJ2-7): EPEVTQTPSHQVTQMGQEVILRCVPISNHLYFYWYRQILGQKVEFLVSFYNNEISEKSEIFDDQFSVERPDGSNFTLKIRSTKLEDSAMYFCASSEHGTGTTEQYFGPGTRLTVT.

This chain uses TRBV5-1 with TRBJ2-7; 7 bases match TRBD1. The CDR3 loop spans 14 amino acids. CDR1 SGHRS and CDR2 YFSETQ come from the germline V gene. The V and J ends lost 4 bases and 0 bases, in that order; junction bases with no gene match: 4. This CDR3 reads CASSRGQSSYEQYF. CDR3 sequence (DNA): TGCGCCAGCAGCCGGGGACAGAGCTCCTACGAGCAGTACTTC.

This clone was counted only a few times. The chain links TRBV27 to TRBJ1-2, with D maybe TRBD1 (5 bases). Germline V gene data show CDR1 as MNHEY and CDR2 as SMNVEV (reference sequence). Trimming removed 0 bases at V and 6 bases at J, with 8 bases between. This CDR3 is built from 13 residues. The CDR3 is CASSLSGLDGYTF. The CDR3 nucleotides read TGTGCCAGCAGTTTATCGGGGCTAGATGGCTACACCTTC.

The CDR3 is CASSLEGLAYNEQFF. CDR3 in DNA: TGTGCCAGCAGTTTAGAGGGCCTCGCCTACAATGAGCAGTTCTTC. This sequence joins TRBV27 and TRBJ2-1; maybe TRBD2 (5 bases). The CDR3 has 15 residues. V gave up 2 bases and J gave up 2 bases, with 10 bases separating them. CDR1 is MNHEY, CDR2 SMNVEV, per germline (reference sequence).

CDR3 nucleotide sequence: TGTGCCAGCACCGTTCAGGGGAGTGAGCAGTTCTTC. Translated, it gives CASTVQGSEQFF. The rearrangement links TRBV3-1 (or the pseudogene TRBV3-2) to TRBJ2-1, with D possibly being TRBD1 (6 bases). There are 12 residues in the CDR3. Trimming took 7 bases from V and 9 from J, leaving 13 bases between them. Germline V gives CDR1 LGHDT, CDR2 YNNKEL (reference sequence).

This chain joins TRBV18 and TRBJ2-7; D may be TRBD1 (6 bases). The CDR3 spans 17 residues. V lost 0 bases to trimming and J lost 4 bases, with 19 bases between them. Germline V gene lookup returns CDR1 KGHSH and CDR2 LQKENI. The CDR3 coding sequence is TGTGCCAGCTCACCACCCTCTCGTCAGGGGCCGGGGTACGAGCAGTACTTC. It specifies CASSPPSRQGPGYEQYF.

This clone was picked up a small number of times. V is TRBV24-1 and J is TRBJ1-2; 7 bases map to TRBD1. CDR3 length: 14 amino acids. The V gene's germline CDR1 is KGHDR and CDR2 SFDVKD. J was trimmed by 4 bases and V by 4 bases; bases with no gene match: 5. For the CDR3, the DNA is TGTGCCACCAGTGACTCAGACAGGGCCTATGGCTACACCTTC. The encoded protein is CATSDSDRAYGYTF.

The chain links TRBV27 to TRBJ2-3; D possibly corresponds to TRBD2 (6 bases). In germline, CDR1 is MNHEY, CDR2 SMNVEV (reference sequence). The CDR3 runs 17 residues. Trimming shortened V by 6 bases and J by 0 bases, and 19 bases separated the two germline ends. CDR3: CASSRAGRYVSTDTQYF. The CDR3 DNA sequence: TGTGCCAGCAGCCGTGCGGGAAGATACGTTAGCACAGATACGCAGTATTTT.

About this clone: At the DNA level, this CDR3 is encoded by other sequences in the same sample as well. The V call is TRBV5-1, the J call TRBJ1-4; D unclear. The CDR3 contains 14 residues. CDR1 is SGHRS, CDR2 YFSETQ, per germline. V lost 4 bases and J 5 bases, leaving 12 bases between the germline ends. The CDR3 bases are TGCGCCAGCAGCCTCGGGAGCTCGAATGAAAAACTGTTTTTT. Translated, it gives CASSLGSSNEKLFF.

The J gene is TRBJ1-5, the V gene TRBV7-8, with D possibly TRBD1 on 6 matching bases. The CDR3 runs 16 residues. In germline, CDR1 is SGHVS, CDR2 FQNEAQ. V lost 6 bases and J 3 bases, leaving 18 bases between the germline ends. CDR3 protein: CASSDGGGHNNQPQHF. CDR3 nucleotide sequence: TGTGCCAGCAGTGACGGGGGGGGACACAACAATCAGCCCCAGCATTTT.

This chain connects TRBV7-8 to TRBJ1-2; the D gene is possibly TRBD1 (5 bases). The germline V gene has CDR1 SGHVS and CDR2 FQNEAQ. CDR3 length equals 15 residues. Between the trimmed V and J ends, which lost 2 bases and 7 bases, there was a span of 17 bases. In DNA, the CDR3 is TGTGCCAGCAGCTTAATTAACGGACCGGGGGGTGGCTACACCTTC. Its translation is CASSLINGPGGGYTF.

This rearrangement joins TRBV4-1 to TRBJ1-3; a weak D match, TRBD1 (5 bases). This CDR3 spans 15 amino acids. Deletions cut 4 bases from V and 4 bases from J, with 14 bases between. The germline V gene has CDR1 MGHRA and CDR2 YSYEKL. The CDR3 region is CASSPQGAVGNTIYF. For the CDR3, the DNA is TGCGCCAGCAGCCCTCAAGGGGCGGTCGGAAACACCATATATTTT.

The chain has TRBV7-2 and TRBJ2-2, with unresolved D. This CDR3 comprises 15 residues. Germline lookup yields CDR1 SGHTA and CDR2 FQGNSA. With 3 bases removed from V and 1 base from J, the gap between germline ends came to 9 bases. The CDR3 reads CASSFTYVNTGELFF. The CDR3 region has the DNA TGTGCCAGCAGCTTTACATACGTGAACACCGGGGAGCTGTTTTTT.

Regarding this clone: The sample holds other DNA sequences that translate to the same CDR3. This sequence joins TRBV18 and TRBJ2-7; no clear D. Deletions cut 3 bases from V and 0 bases from J, with 3 bases between. The CDR3 length is 12 residues. Germline CDR1 is KGHSH and CDR2 is LQKENI. Here the CDR3 DNA reads TGTGCCAGCTCACCCAGCTCCTACGAGCAGTACTTC. The encoded protein is CASSPSSYEQYF.

This chain connects TRBV5-1 to TRBJ2-1; TRBD2 matches 9 bases. Germline trimming cut 4 bases from V and 3 bases from J; bases unmatched to any gene: 8. CDR1 SGHRS and CDR2 YFSETQ come from the germline V gene. CDR3 length equals 16 residues. CDR3 loop: CASSGIAGANYNEQFF. CDR3 nucleotide sequence: TGCGCCAGCAGCGGTATAGCGGGAGCGAACTACAATGAGCAGTTCTTC. Using reference TRBV5-1 and TRBJ2-1 for the parts outside the CDR3, the full variable domain is KAGVTQTPRYLIKTRGQQVTLSCSPISGHRSVSWYQQTPGQGLQFLFEYFSETQRNKGNFPGRFSGRQFSNSRSEMNVSTLELGDSALYLCASSGIAGANYNEQFFGPGTRLTVL.

As concerns this clone: The sample has other DNA sequences that encode this CDR3 too. This rearrangement joins TRBV5-1 to TRBJ1-3; D unclear. V was clipped by 1 base and J by 4 bases, with 9 bases between them. Germline V lookup: CDR1 SGHRS, CDR2 YFSETQ. This CDR3 region has 14 residues. The CDR3 nucleotides read TGCGCCAGCAGCTTGTCAGGTGGGGGAAACACCATATATTTT. Translation: CASSLSGGGNTIYF.

This chain uses TRBV5-1 with TRBJ2-5, with TRBD2 as a possible D gene (5 bases). The CDR3 runs 13 residues. Germline V gives CDR1 SGHRS, CDR2 YFSETQ. V was cut by 2 bases and J by 7 bases, with 12 bases left in between. The CDR3 region is CASSFGGPGTQYF. The CDR3 DNA is TGCGCCAGCAGCTTCGGAGGTCCCGGGACCCAGTACTTC. The whole variable domain, remainder taken from reference TRBV5-1 and TRBJ2-5, is KAGVTQTPRYLIKTRGQQVTLSCSPISGHRSVSWYQQTPGQGLQFLFEYFSETQRNKGNFPGRFSGRQFSNSRSEMNVSTLELGDSALYLCASSFGGPGTQYFGPGTRLLVL.

The chain joins TRBV7-2 to TRBJ2-2, with TRBD1 identical over 10 bases. Germline CDR1 is SGHTA and CDR2 is FQGNSA. CDR3 size: 18 residues. The V segment lost 5 bases and the J segment 1 base; nucleotides outside the gene matches: 10. The CDR3 DNA sequence: TGTGCCAGCAGCCCCCCGGGTTGGACAGGGGGGAACACCGGGGAGCTGTTTTTT. Translating it yields CASSPPGWTGGNTGELFF.

The chain has TRBV19 and TRBJ2-1; 7 bases are a match to TRBD2. The V gene's germline CDR1 is LNHDA and CDR2 SQIVND (reference sequence). The J segment lost 4 bases and the V segment lost 6 bases, leaving 9 bases of the junction unmatched. The CDR3 covers 15 residues. CDR3 nucleotides: TGTGCCAGTAGCCTCGCGGGAGCCTCTTACAATGAGCAGTTCTTC. Translating gives CASSLAGASYNEQFF.

This clone has just one count. The chain has TRBV18 and TRBJ1-1; 8 bases align to TRBD1. Germline assignment: CDR1 KGHSH and CDR2 LQKENI. The CDR3 length is 14 residues. V lost 4 bases and J lost 5; bases outside the gene matches: 6. CDR3 amino acids: CASSHGQGGTEAFF. CDR3 nucleotide sequence: TGTGCCAGCTCACACGGACAGGGTGGTACTGAAGCTTTCTTT.

The chain is built from TRBV10-3 and TRBJ2-7; possible D gene TRBD2, 6 bases. This CDR3 region has 13 residues. CDR1 is ENHRY, CDR2 SYGVKD, per germline. Between the trimmed V and J ends, which lost 2 bases and 7 bases, there was a span of 12 bases. The CDR3 spells CAISEVGGVEQYF. DNA for the CDR3: TGTGCCATCAGTGAGGTTGGAGGGGTAGAGCAGTACTTC.